This T cell receptor (beta chain) was obtained from a study of T cells in Graves' hyperthyroidism and ophthalmopathy. Whole-study findings and limits: Most thyroid-expanded clonotypes above 0.001 were also found in blood. In the analysis, a 13 V-J model separated ophthalmopathy from stable hyperthyroidism.

Authors of the study amplified TCR beta CDR3 regions from RNA transcripts. First-round RT-PCR of the TCR CDR3 relied on the HTBI primer set. TCRdb passed the multiplex PCR reads through MiXCR, listing each CDR3 protein once. The sample has some 600,000 distinct CDR3 sequences; 46% are singletons. Clinical symptoms, serum thyroxine and TRAb, thyroid ultrasound and orbital computed tomography together formed the diagnostic basis. CDR3 length: 14 amino acids. CDR1 is SEHNR, CDR2 FQNEAQ, per germline (reference sequence). The junction had 4 bases not matched to a gene; V was cut back by 4 bases and J by 2 bases. This clonotype was found once. What it binds is unknown.

The sequence was obtained from a woman younger than 30 with Graves' hyperthyroidism. Specimen: peripheral blood or thyroid tissue (not recorded which). The chain links TRBV7-9 to TRBJ2-7; 8 nucleotides line up with TRBD2. CDR3 in amino acids: CASSSGLEAYEQYF. Written as DNA, the CDR3 is TGTGCCAGCAGCTCGGGACTAGAAGCCTACGAGCAGTACTTC. The whole variable domain, filled in from reference TRBV7-9 and TRBJ2-7, reads DTGVSQNPRHKITKRGQNVTFRCDPISEHNRLYWYRQTLGQGPEFLTYFQNEAQLEKSRLLSDRFSAERPKGSFSTLEIQRTEQGDSAMYLCASSSGLEAYEQYFGPGTRLTVT.